The entry below describes one TCR beta chain. Its target is unknown. Other DNA sequences within the sample encode an identical CDR3. This sample was taken from a study of beta chain features in type 1 diabetes. Study-wide background: Sorted cells from all samples, numbering almost 110 million, were examined.

Expressed TCRB transcripts got sequenced, as all isolated RNA was reverse transcribed. Clones were read by immunoSEQ multiplex PCR, and TCRdb kept only the in-frame ones, dropping some. In the table there are 100,000 to 150,000 clones, approximately 10% of which are singletons. This CDR3 is built from 11 residues. Per germline, CDR1 DFQATT and CDR2 SNEGSKA (reference sequence). V dropped 3 bases and J dropped 2 bases, with 4 bases sitting between them. Whole-study findings and limits: Possibly, sequencing cDNA over-represented cells that had high TCR expression levels. For patients and controls alike, PCR might favor shorter templates to the same degree. All four CD4+ subsets from Type 1 diabetes patients carried moderately but significantly shorter TCRB CDR3s.

The rearrangement links TRBV20-1 to TRBJ2-5; D is uncertain. Material: central memory CD4+ T cells from blood. The TCR comes from a man aged 30 to 39 with type 1 diabetes. For the CDR3, the DNA is TGCAGTGCTAGCGGTCAAGAGACCCAGTACTTC. This gives the protein CSASGQETQYF.